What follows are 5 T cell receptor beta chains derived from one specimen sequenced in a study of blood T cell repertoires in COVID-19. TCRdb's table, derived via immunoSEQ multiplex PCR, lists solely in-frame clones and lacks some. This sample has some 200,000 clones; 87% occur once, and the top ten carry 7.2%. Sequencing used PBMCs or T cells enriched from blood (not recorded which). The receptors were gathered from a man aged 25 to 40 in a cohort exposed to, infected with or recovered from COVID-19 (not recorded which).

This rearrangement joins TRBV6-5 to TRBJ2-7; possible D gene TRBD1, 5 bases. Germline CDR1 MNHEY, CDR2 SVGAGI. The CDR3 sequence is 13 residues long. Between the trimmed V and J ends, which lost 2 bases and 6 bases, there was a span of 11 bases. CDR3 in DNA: TGTGCCAGCAGTTACCCAGGTCAGGGCGAGCAGTACTTC. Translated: CASSYPGQGEQYF.

The CDR3 is CATSDRPGGGELFF. CDR3 in DNA: TGTGCCACCAGTGATCGTCCGGGAGGCGGGGAGCTGTTTTTT. This chain uses TRBV24-1 with TRBJ2-2; 7 nucleotides match TRBD2. CDR1 and CDR2 from the germline V gene are KGHDR and SFDVKD. The CDR3 extends over 14 amino acids. Germline trimming cut 3 bases from V and 7 bases from J; bases unmatched to any gene: 4.

CDR3 in amino acids: CASSKTPGTGTNTEAFF. CDR3 coding DNA: TGCGCCAGCAGCAAAACCCCCGGGACAGGGACGAACACTGAAGCTTTCTTT. J is TRBJ1-1 and V is TRBV5-1; TRBD1 aligns across 9 bases. The CDR3 extends over 17 amino acids. The V gene end was trimmed by 4 bases and the J gene end by 1 base; junction bases not matched to a gene: 11. The germline V gene encodes CDR1 SGHRS and CDR2 YFSETQ.

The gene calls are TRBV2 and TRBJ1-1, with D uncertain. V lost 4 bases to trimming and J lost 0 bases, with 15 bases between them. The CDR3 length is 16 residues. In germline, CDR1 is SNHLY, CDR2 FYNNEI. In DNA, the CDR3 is TGTGCCAGCAGTGTCTCAAGATCGGGTGTGAACACTGAAGCTTTCTTT. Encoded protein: CASSVSRSGVNTEAFF.

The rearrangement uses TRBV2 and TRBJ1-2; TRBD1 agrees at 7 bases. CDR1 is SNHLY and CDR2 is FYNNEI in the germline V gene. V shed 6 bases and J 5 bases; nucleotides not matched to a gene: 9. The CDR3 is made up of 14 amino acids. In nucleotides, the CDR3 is TGTGCCAGCAGAGACACCGGGACAGCGTATGGCTACACCTTC. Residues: CASRDTGTAYGYTF. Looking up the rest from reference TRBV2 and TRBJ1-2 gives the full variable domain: EPEVTQTPSHQVTQMGQEVILRCVPISNHLYFYWYRQILGQKVEFLVSFYNNEISEKSEIFDDQFSVERPDGSNFTLKIRSTKLEDSAMYFCASRDTGTAYGYTFGSGTRLTVV.